The 26 T cell receptor beta chains in this list originate from one sample, sequenced in a study of Graves' ophthalmopathy and Graves' hyperthyroidism. Transcripts of RNA were the source for amplifying TCR beta CDR3 regions. The library came from an HTBI-primed first-round RT-PCR and a second-round multiplex PCR. TCRdb analysed the multiplex PCR reads with MiXCR anew, one entry per CDR3 protein. The table lists hundreds of thousands of distinct CDR3 sequences, around 45% of them singletons. Sequencing input: peripheral blood. The origin of the receptors is an adult man with Graves' ophthalmopathy.

This chain links TRBV5-1 with TRBJ2-3; possible D gene TRBD1, 6 bases. This CDR3 is 15 amino acids long. The germline CDR1 and CDR2 sequences are SGHRS and YFSETQ. V was clipped by 1 base and J by 0 bases, with 9 bases between them. The CDR3 loop is CASSLPGASTDTQYF. For the CDR3, the DNA is TGCGCCAGCAGCTTGCCAGGGGCTAGCACAGATACGCAGTATTTT.

The rearrangement links TRBV24-1 to TRBJ2-6; D is uncertain. Germline V gene lookup returns CDR1 KGHDR and CDR2 SFDVKD. The CDR3 contains 15 residues. Trimming removed 7 bases at V and 3 bases at J, with 12 bases between. The CDR3 nucleotides read TGTGCCACCAGCAATTTGGGTTTTGGGGCCAACGTCCTGACTTTC. This sequence encodes CATSNLGFGANVLTF.

This rearrangement joins TRBV20-1 to TRBJ2-3, with TRBD2 identical over 8 bases. CDR1 is DFQATT and CDR2 is SNEGSKA in the germline V gene (reference sequence). V was clipped by 5 bases and J by 2 bases; unmatched bases: 3. There are 13 residues in the CDR3. CDR3 residues: CSAERGLTDTQYF. CDR3 nucleotides: TGCAGTGCTGAGCGGGGGCTCACAGATACGCAGTATTTT.

This clonotype has a handful of counts. The J gene is TRBJ1-1, the V gene TRBV20-1; 7 bases are a match to TRBD1. Looked up from germline, CDR1 is DFQATT and CDR2 is SNEGSKA (reference sequence). The CDR3 covers 13 residues. J lost 7 bases, V lost 4 bases, and 9 bases had no gene match. The CDR3 is CSATRGQGGEAFF. The CDR3 DNA reads TGCAGTGCTACCCGGGGGCAGGGGGGTGAAGCTTTCTTT.

The chain links TRBV15 to TRBJ1-1; D unclear. Germline V gene lookup returns CDR1 LNHNV and CDR2 YYDKDF (reference sequence). Trimming removed 0 bases from V and 1 base from J, with 6 bases in between. The CDR3 contains 14 residues. CDR3 residues: CATSRDRGNTEAFF. DNA for the CDR3: TGTGCCACCAGCAGAGATCGGGGGAACACTGAAGCTTTCTTT.

This clonotype occurred a few times. This chain links TRBV5-1 with TRBJ1-1, with D uncertain. V dropped 2 bases and J dropped 0 bases, with 11 bases sitting between them. This CDR3 has 15 amino acids. Germline V gene lookup returns CDR1 SGHRS and CDR2 YFSETQ. The CDR3 here is CASSFGVDVNTEAFF. The CDR3, as DNA: TGCGCCAGCAGCTTCGGGGTGGACGTGAACACTGAAGCTTTCTTT.

This clonotype was recorded at least ten times. CDR3 protein: CSVSRGGTEAFF. The CDR3 region has the DNA TGCAGCGTCTCCAGGGGAGGCACTGAAGCTTTCTTT. This chain joins TRBV29-1 and TRBJ1-1, with D possibly TRBD1 on 6 matching bases. The V gene lost 6 bases and the J gene lost 4 bases, with 12 bases spanning the gap. In germline, CDR1 is SQVTM, CDR2 ANQGSEA. The CDR3 contains 12 residues.

Concerning this clonotype: Sequence at one end of the junction differs from germline and may be a read error. The chain uses TRBV10-3 and TRBJ2-7, with a possible D match to TRBD2 (6 bases). Germline values: CDR1 ENHRY, CDR2 SYGVKD. CDR3 size: 13 residues. The CDR3 here is CAISERKDYGQYF. CDR3 in DNA: TGTGCCATCAGTGAAAGAAAGGACTACGGGCAGTACTTC.

For this clonotype: At one of its ends the junction is not consistent with the germline gene, which may arise from a read error. The rearrangement uses TRBV10-3 and TRBJ1-1, with D unclear. In germline, CDR1 is ENHRY, CDR2 SYGVKD. This CDR3 has 15 amino acids. DNA of the CDR3: TGTGCCAGCAGTGAAGCGAACGAGGGGAACACTGAAGCTTTCTTT. This codes for CASSEANEGNTEAFF.

This clonotype turned up a few times. The rearrangement joins TRBV19 to TRBJ2-6; 7 nucleotides align to TRBD1. The CDR3 is made up of 17 amino acids. Germline V gene data show CDR1 as LNHDA and CDR2 as SQIVND (reference sequence). With 4 bases clipped from V and 0 bases from J, the junction kept 6 bases outside the gene matches. This chain's CDR3 is CASSRGQWSSGANVLTF. CDR3 nucleotides: TGTGCCAGTAGTAGGGGACAGTGGAGCTCTGGGGCCAACGTCCTGACTTTC.

This chain connects TRBV6-5 to TRBJ1-2; D is unclear. Germline lookup yields CDR1 MNHEY and CDR2 SVGAGI. V shed 4 bases and J shed 7 bases, with 13 bases lying between them. This CDR3 has 13 amino acids. Here the CDR3 DNA reads TGTGCCAGCAGTTTCGAAGGGTCGGTTGGCTACACCTTC. Translating gives CASSFEGSVGYTF.

This clonotype was counted only a few times. The V gene is TRBV20-1, the J gene TRBJ2-7, with D possibly TRBD2 on 5 matching bases. Germline CDR1 reads DFQATT; CDR2 reads SNEGSKA (reference sequence). The germline V and J ends were trimmed by 0 bases and 4 bases, with 13 bases remaining between them. This CDR3 is built from 14 residues. The CDR3 loop reads CSAREGGRGYEQYF. CDR3 DNA sequence: TGCAGTGCTAGAGAGGGTGGGAGAGGTTACGAGCAGTACTTC.

This rearrangement joins TRBV3-1 to TRBJ2-5, with 10 bases identical to TRBD1. There are 16 residues in the CDR3. The germline V gene has CDR1 LGHDT and CDR2 YNNKEL (reference sequence). The J segment lost 5 bases and the V segment lost 1 base, leaving 7 bases of the junction unmatched. The CDR3 DNA reads as TGTGCCAGCAGCCAAGGTCAGACAGGGGGCCGTGAGACCCAGTACTTC. It specifies CASSQGQTGGRETQYF.

The chain carries TRBV5-1 and TRBJ1-1; D remains ambiguous. This CDR3 is built from 14 residues. V lost 1 base and J lost 3, with 10 bases in between. CDR1 is SGHRS and CDR2 is YFSETQ in the germline V gene. CDR3 nucleotides: TGCGCCAGCAGCTTGCGGCTAAAGGACACTGAAGCTTTCTTT. Protein sequence: CASSLRLKDTEAFF.

The table lists this clonotype with a few counts. A much more abundant neighbour one base away suggests this may be a read error. The chain couples TRBV24-1 to TRBJ1-6; D gene uncertain. V lost 4 bases and J lost 8, with 11 bases in between. Germline assignment: CDR1 KGHDR and CDR2 SFDVKD. The CDR3 length is 14 residues. The CDR3 region has the DNA TGTGCCACCAGTGAGAGCGAGACGGATTCACCCCTCCACTTT. Translated, it gives CATSESETDSPLHF.

The J gene is TRBJ1-3, the V gene TRBV6-5, with a possible D match to TRBD1 (5 bases). The CDR3 is made up of 14 amino acids. V was cut by 7 bases and J by 0 bases, with 10 bases left in between. Germline CDR1 and CDR2: MNHEY and SVGAGI. As DNA, the CDR3 is TGTGCCAGCACTCAGACAGCCTCTGGAAACACCATATATTTT. Amino acids: CASTQTASGNTIYF.

The chain uses TRBV15 and TRBJ2-3; a weak D match, TRBD1 (5 bases). This CDR3 is 15 amino acids long. Trimming shortened V by 0 bases and J by 1 base, and 8 bases separated the two germline ends. Germline V gene sequence: CDR1 LNHNV, CDR2 YYDKDF (reference sequence). The CDR3 DNA reads TGTGCCACCAGCAGAGAGTGGGGCGGCACAGATACGCAGTATTTT. This gives the protein CATSREWGGTDTQYF.

The table lists this clonotype with many counts. The chain combines TRBV10-3 with TRBJ1-1; no reliable D call. V lost 6 bases and J 0 bases, leaving 8 bases between the germline ends. CDR1 and CDR2 from the germline V gene are ENHRY and SYGVKD. The CDR3 has 13 residues. The CDR3 reads CAIREEMNTEAFF. The CDR3 DNA sequence: TGTGCCATCAGAGAGGAGATGAACACTGAAGCTTTCTTT.

The CDR3 bases are TGTGCCGCAGGGGGGTATAGCAATCAGCCCCAGCATTTT. As protein: CAAGGYSNQPQHF. The chain is built from TRBV2 and TRBJ1-5, with TRBD1 matching over 7 bases. Trimming cost V 11 bases and J 0 bases; bases outside gene matches: 4. Germline CDR1 and CDR2: SNHLY and FYNNEI. The CDR3 totals 13 residues.

The chain combines TRBV20-1 with TRBJ1-3; 7 positions match TRBD2. The tail of the sequence fits TRBJ2-3 better, so the J call may be wrong. CDR3 size: 10 residues. Germline loops: CDR1 DFQATT, CDR2 SNEGSKA (reference sequence). For the CDR3, the DNA is TGCAGTGCTTTCGGGGGGACGCAGTATTTT. Protein product: CSAFGGTQYF.

The chain links TRBV7-6 to TRBJ2-7; TRBD1 aligns across 9 bases. The germline CDR1 and CDR2 sequences are SGHVS and FNYEAQ. Losses at the gene ends were 6 bases for V and 6 bases for J; bases not matched to a gene: 12. The CDR3 is 15 residues long. The CDR3 region is CASSSTDRGIGEQYF. CDR3 coding DNA: TGTGCCAGCAGTTCAACGGACAGGGGAATAGGCGAGCAGTACTTC.

This sequence joins TRBV7-9 and TRBJ1-2, with TRBD1 as a possible D gene (6 bases). Germline V gene sequence: CDR1 SEHNR, CDR2 FQNEAQ (reference sequence). Trimming left V 5 bases short and J 8 bases short, with 18 bases between. The CDR3 sequence is 14 residues long. The CDR3 sequence is CASSHLQQGSGYTF. CDR3 coding DNA: TGTGCCAGCAGCCACCTCCAACAGGGAAGCGGCTACACCTTC. Filled out from reference TRBV7-9 and TRBJ1-2, the complete variable domain reads DTGVSQNPRHKITKRGQNVTFRCDPISEHNRLYWYRQTLGQGPEFLTYFQNEAQLEKSRLLSDRFSAERPKGSFSTLEIQRTEQGDSAMYLCASSHLQQGSGYTFGSGTRLTVV.

Details on this clonotype: An end of the junction does not agree with germline; a read error may underlie this. The rearrangement uses TRBV4-1 and TRBJ2-5; no reliable D call. This CDR3 contains 12 residues. Germline V CDR1 and CDR2: MGHRA, YSYEKL. The CDR3 sequence: CASGPRDETQYF. CDR3 bases: TGTGCCAGTGGACCTCGCGACGAGACCCAGTACTTC.

This clonotype showed up many times. V gene TRBV10-3 combines with J gene TRBJ1-5; perhaps TRBD1 as D (5 bases). Trimming shortened V by 2 bases and J by 5 bases, and 7 bases separated the two germline ends. CDR1 and CDR2 (germline): ENHRY, SYGVKD. The CDR3 runs 13 residues. The CDR3 sequence: CAISERGDQPQHF. The CDR3 DNA reads as TGTGCCATCAGTGAGCGGGGGGATCAGCCCCAGCATTTT.

The rearrangement links TRBV10-3 to TRBJ1-1; a possible D gene is TRBD1 (6 bases). CDR1 and CDR2 from the germline V gene are ENHRY and SYGVKD. CDR3 length: 14 residues. V was pared by 2 bases and J by 0 bases, with 7 bases between. The CDR3 is CAISEGQLNTEAFF. The CDR3 region has the DNA TGTGCCATCAGTGAGGGACAGTTGAACACTGAAGCTTTCTTT.

The chain uses TRBV7-2 and TRBJ2-5; TRBD2 matches 8 bases. The J segment lost 1 base and the V segment lost 1 base, leaving 8 bases of the junction unmatched. The CDR3 is made up of 17 amino acids. Germline loops: CDR1 SGHTA, CDR2 FQGNSA. CDR3 coding DNA: TGTGCCAGCAGCTTAGTGTCCAGCGGGGGTTCCCAAGAGACCCAGTACTTC. The encoded protein is CASSLVSSGGSQETQYF.